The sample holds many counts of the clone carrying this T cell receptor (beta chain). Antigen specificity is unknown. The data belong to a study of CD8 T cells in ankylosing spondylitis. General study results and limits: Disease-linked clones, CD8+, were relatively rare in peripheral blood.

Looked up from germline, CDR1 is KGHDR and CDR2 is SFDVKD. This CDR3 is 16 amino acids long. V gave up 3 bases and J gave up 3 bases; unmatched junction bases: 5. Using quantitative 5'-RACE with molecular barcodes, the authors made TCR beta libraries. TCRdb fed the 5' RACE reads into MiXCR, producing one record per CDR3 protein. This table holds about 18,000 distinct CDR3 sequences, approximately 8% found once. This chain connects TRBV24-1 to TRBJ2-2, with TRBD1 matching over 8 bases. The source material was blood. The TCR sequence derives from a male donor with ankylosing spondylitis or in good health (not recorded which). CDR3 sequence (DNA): TGTGCCACCAGTGATCAGGACAGGGCATACACCGGGGAGCTGTTTTTT. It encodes CATSDQDRAYTGELFF.